The rows below give T cell receptor beta chains drawn from one sample of a study of blood T cell repertoires in COVID-19. Sequenced by immunoSEQ multiplex PCR; TCRdb stores in-frame clones only, minus some. The repertoire includes 60,000 to 65,000 clones, roughly three quarters of them detected once, and roughly 21% sits in the top ten. Material: peripheral blood. Receptors were obtained from a woman of 80 years or more with active or convalescent COVID-19. The CDR3 runs from the conserved cysteine through the conserved F or W. D genes are given only for firm matches. Size tells how often a clone was seen (once, few, many) or the class of an expanded clone, and some rows leave it out.

abundance | j_gene | d_gene | len | v_gene | CDR3aa | CDR3nt
. | TRBJ2-3 | . | 16 | TRBV6-6 | CASNNARGTSTDTQYF | TGTGCCAGCAACAACGCAAGAGGAACTAGCACAGATACGCAGTATTTT
. | TRBJ1-2 | . | 14 | TRBV5-6 | CASSLECSYYGYTF | TGTGCCAGCAGCTTGGAATGCAGTTACTATGGCTACACCTTC
. | TRBJ1-2 | . | 14 | TRBV3-1/TRBV3-2 | CASNTGPSNYGYTF | TGTGCCAGCAATACAGGCCCTTCTAACTATGGCTACACCTTC
. | TRBJ1-2 | TRBD1 | 13 | TRBV10-2 | CASRDQGAGMYTF | TGCGCCAGCAGGGACCAGGGGGCTGGAATGTACACCTTC
. | TRBJ1-1 | . | 15 | TRBV7-9 | CASSLGGRARDEAFF | TGTGCCAGCAGCTTAGGGGGCAGGGCTCGTGATGAAGCTTTCTTT
once | TRBJ2-2 | . | 15 | TRBV19 | CASSIDRVGTRELFF | TGTGCCAGTAGTATAGACAGGGTGGGAACACGGGAGCTGTTTTTT
. | TRBJ1-5 | TRBD1 | 13 | TRBV6-6 | CASNTGVYQPQHF | TGTGCCAGCAATACAGGGGTTTATCAGCCCCAGCATTTT
. | TRBJ2-5 | . | 16 | TRBV3-1/TRBV3-2 | CASSPLKTRGQETQYF | TGTGCCAGCAGCCCCCTTAAGACCAGGGGCCAAGAGACCCAGTACTTC
. | TRBJ1-5 | TRBD1 | 13 | TRBV24-1 | CATSDRGDQPQHF | TGTGCCACCTCCGACAGGGGGGATCAGCCCCAGCATTTT
. | TRBJ1-2 | TRBD1 | 13 | TRBV30 | CAWSGTGVNGYTF | TGTGCCTGGAGTGGGACAGGGGTAAATGGCTACACCTTC
once | TRBJ2-1 | TRBD2 | 15 | TRBV6-6 | CASTQVGGTRNEQFF | TGTGCCAGCACCCAGGTGGGTGGGACTAGGAATGAGCAGTTCTTC
. | TRBJ1-1 | TRBD1 | 13 | TRBV7-2 | CASSFTGATEAFF | TGTGCCAGCAGCTTTACAGGGGCCACTGAAGCTTTCTTT
. | TRBJ1-1 | TRBD1 | 16 | TRBV30 | CAWSSTGTGINTEAFF | TGTGCCTGGAGTTCAACCGGGACAGGGATAAACACTGAAGCTTTCTTT
many | TRBJ1-1 | TRBD1 | 15 | TRBV7-3 | CASSLATGSRTEAFF | TGTGCCAGCAGCTTAGCGACAGGGAGTAGGACTGAAGCTTTCTTT
. | TRBJ1-5 | TRBD1 | 15 | TRBV4-1 | CASSPTGGAYQPQHF | TGCGCCAGCAGCCCCACAGGGGGCGCGTATCAGCCCCAGCATTTT
. | TRBJ1-4 | . | 16 | TRBV3-1/TRBV3-2 | CASSQVPPGVNEKLFF | TGTGCCAGCAGCCAAGTCCCGCCAGGCGTTAATGAAAAACTGTTTTTT
many | TRBJ1-5 | . | 13 | TRBV2 | CASSNWANQPQHF | TGTGCCAGCAGTAACTGGGCAAATCAGCCCCAGCATTTT
. | TRBJ1-1 | . | 14 | TRBV29-1 | CSVASSAGNTEAFF | TGCAGCGTTGCATCCTCAGCAGGGAACACTGAAGCTTTCTTT
. | TRBJ2-2 | . | 14 | TRBV6-1 | CASGGAMYTGELFF | TGTGCCAGCGGGGGGGCCATGTACACCGGGGAGCTGTTTTTT
. | TRBJ2-7 | TRBD2 | 14 | TRBV7-6 | CASSPLAGGYEQYF | TGTGCCAGCAGCCCCTTAGCGGGAGGCTACGAGCAGTACTTC
. | TRBJ2-5 | . | 15 | TRBV2 | CASSPTGSRAETQYF | TGTGCCAGCAGTCCTACAGGGTCCCGGGCCGAGACCCAGTACTTC
. | TRBJ2-5 | TRBD2 | 16 | TRBV5-1 | CASSYRGGTSQETQYF | TGCGCCAGCAGCTACCGCGGGGGAACCTCGCAAGAGACCCAGTACTTC
few | TRBJ1-4 | . | 14 | TRBV5-6 | CASSSGGGARKLFF | TGTGCCAGCAGCTCAGGAGGGGGGGCTCGAAAACTGTTTTTT
. | TRBJ1-2 | TRBD1 | 16 | TRBV7-2 | CASSLNPGQGSRGYTF | TGTGCCAGCAGCTTAAACCCGGGACAGGGCTCTAGGGGCTACACCTTC
. | TRBJ2-2 | . | 16 | TRBV5-1 | CASSFSRPGGTGELFF | TGCGCCAGCAGCTTTTCCCGACCCGGGGGCACCGGGGAGCTGTTTTTT
. | TRBJ1-1 | . | 16 | TRBV14 | CASSQDGGGYRTEAFF | TGTGCCAGCAGCCAAGATGGGGGGGGCTATAGGACTGAAGCTTTCTTT
many | TRBJ1-6 | . | 15 | TRBV6-5 | CASSYRGGYNSPLHF | TGTGCCAGCAGTTACAGAGGGGGTTATAATTCACCCCTCCACTTT
. | TRBJ1-3 | TRBD1 | 15 | TRBV7-2 | CASSRGGDRGNTIYF | TGTGCCAGCAGCCGCGGGGGGGACAGGGGAAACACCATATATTTT
. | TRBJ1-1 | TRBD1 | 16 | TRBV10-3 | CAISPTGQGENTEAFF | TGTGCCATCAGCCCCACGGGACAGGGGGAGAACACTGAAGCTTTCTTT
. | TRBJ1-2 | TRBD1 | 14 | TRBV11-2 | CASSSGQYNYGYTF | TGTGCCAGCAGCTCGGGACAGTATAACTATGGCTACACCTTC
. | TRBJ1-1 | TRBD1 | 13 | TRBV29-1 | CSVVTGANTEAFF | TGCAGCGTTGTAACAGGGGCCAACACTGAAGCTTTCTTT
. | TRBJ2-7 | TRBD1 | 14 | TRBV9 | CASSVDRGAYEQYF | TGTGCCAGCAGCGTCGACAGGGGGGCCTACGAGCAGTACTTC
. | TRBJ1-2 | . | 13 | TRBV7-9 | CASSLGQDYGYTF | TGTGCCAGCAGCTTAGGCCAGGACTATGGCTACACCTTC
. | TRBJ1-5 | . | 15 | TRBV4-2 | CASSQEPGHNQPQHF | TGTGCCAGCAGCCAAGAGCCTGGGCACAATCAGCCCCAGCATTTT
few | TRBJ2-1 | TRBD1 | 15 | TRBV2 | CASSPDRVSYNEQFF | TGTGCCAGCAGTCCGGACAGGGTCTCCTACAATGAGCAGTTCTTC